The TCR beta chain under discussion was sequenced for a study of vaccination effects on CD4 cells after COVID-19. This clone was seen once. The antigen remains unidentified. Study-level points and caveats: Marked contraction was observed in infection-induced and vaccine-induced clones late after vaccination.

Profiled with immunoSEQ multiplex PCR; TCRdb holds only in-frame clones, not every one. The repertoire consists of about 79,000 clones, with about 74% occurring once and the leading ten covering 1.5% to 2%. Antigen-specific CD4+ T cells were expanded (with viral peptide pools) by the ViraFEST assay ahead of sequencing. CD4+ T cell isolation took place after about nine days of culture. Nucleocapsid antibodies stayed negative before and after vaccination, showing no earlier SARS-CoV-2 infection. Wells containing 1.5 million to 2.5 million PBMC each were cultured with around 9.1 IU/ml IL-2 and 8 to 10 ug/ml peptides. Both day 3 and day 7 saw half the medium replaced with IL-2 medium. Trimming cost V 7 bases and J 0 bases, with 22 bases left between them. Germline V gene sequence: CDR1 MNHNY, CDR2 SVGAGI (reference sequence). The CDR3 runs to 18 residues.

This sequence was found in a human donor who received a COVID-19 vaccine. The rearrangement joins TRBV6-6 to TRBJ1-3; D possibly corresponds to TRBD1 (5 bases). This specimen consisted of CD4+ T cells from PBMCs cultured with HCoV-229E spike peptides, obtained before COVID-19 vaccination. CDR3 DNA: TGTGCCAGCATTCGTGGGCAGGGATCACGGGGCTCTGGAAACACCATATATTTT. Translation: CASIRGQGSRGSGNTIYF.